The rows below give T cell receptor beta chains drawn from one sample of a study of OX40 agonist ivuxolimab in advanced cancers. The table came from immunoSEQ multiplex PCR; TCRdb's copy has only in-frame clones and leaves some out. The sample includes tens of thousands of clones, 90% to 95% of them seen just once. Sequenced material: CD4+ or CD8+ T cells sorted from blood, taken in a trial of the OX40 agonist ivuxolimab. Receptors originate from an adult with an advanced solid tumor such as melanoma, head and neck, liver or kidney cancer. The CDR3 runs from the conserved cysteine through the conserved F or W. D genes are given only for firm matches. Not every row has a clone size; where given, it reads once, few, many or a size class.

.	TRBJ2-5	TRBV4-1	.	CASSQVTHQETQYF	TGCGCCAGCAGCCAAGTCACCCACCAAGAGACCCAGTACTTC
.	TRBJ1-3	TRBV6-5	.	CASSYSQGRRNTIYF	TGTGCCAGCAGTTACTCGCAGGGGCGCAGAAACACCATATATTTT
TRBD1	TRBJ1-2	TRBV4-2	.	CASSQDGTGNYGYTF	TGTGCCAGCAGCCAAGATGGGACAGGAAACTATGGCTACACCTTC
.	TRBJ2-7	TRBV11-3	.	CASSSSYEQYF	TGTGCCAGCAGCTCCTCCTACGAGCAGTACTTC
.	TRBJ1-3	TRBV6-5	.	CASSSNTDAGNTIYF	TGTGCCAGCAGTTCGAACACCGATGCTGGAAACACCATATATTTT
.	TRBJ1-1	TRBV30	.	CAWVGGRFAEAFF	TGTGCCTGGGTTGGGGGGCGCTTCGCTGAAGCTTTCTTT
TRBD2	TRBJ2-1	TRBV27	few	CASSLNPGGFEQFF	TGTGCCAGCAGTTTAAATCCGGGGGGTTTCGAGCAGTTCTTC
TRBD1	TRBJ1-2	TRBV7-2	.	CASSRTGQGASHGYTF	TGTGCCAGCAGCCGCACGGGACAGGGGGCGAGTCATGGCTACACCTTC
.	TRBJ2-5	TRBV30	.	CAWRAALIQETQYF	TGTGCCTGGAGAGCGGCACTCATCCAAGAGACCCAGTACTTC
TRBD2	TRBJ2-5	TRBV2	.	CASSVGLAIQETQYF	TGTGCCAGCAGTGTGGGACTAGCGATCCAAGAGACCCAGTACTTC
TRBD2	TRBJ2-1	TRBV19	.	CASTGPSGGLDEQFF	TGTGCCAGTACGGGCCCTTCGGGGGGGCTGGATGAGCAGTTCTTC
.	TRBJ2-1	TRBV27	.	CASSLGYEQFF	TGTGCCAGCAGTTTAGGCTATGAGCAGTTCTTC
.	TRBJ2-1	TRBV29-1	.	CSVDVAGRPYNEQFF	TGCAGCGTTGATGTGGCGGGGAGACCCTACAATGAGCAGTTCTTC
TRBD2	TRBJ2-1	TRBV18	.	CASSKLAGNHKSNEQFF	TGTGCCAGCTCAAAACTAGCGGGTAACCATAAGAGCAATGAGCAGTTCTTC
.	TRBJ1-3	TRBV6-1	.	CASSSSSGNTIYF	TGTGCCAGCAGTTCATCCTCTGGAAACACCATATATTTT
.	TRBJ1-3	TRBV2	.	CASSDPRSGNTIYF	TGTGCCAGCAGTGACCCAAGATCTGGAAACACCATATATTTT
TRBD2	TRBJ2-5	TRBV9	.	CASSALLAGLETQYF	TGTGCCAGCAGCGCCTTACTAGCGGGGTTGGAGACCCAGTACTTC
TRBD1	TRBJ1-5	TRBV9	.	CASSVTGENQPQHF	TGTGCCAGCAGCGTGACAGGGGAAAATCAGCCCCAGCATTTT
.	TRBJ1-4	TRBV5-4	once	CASSLVGSEKLFF	TGTGCCAGCAGCTTGGTGGGTTCTGAAAAACTGTTTTTT
.	TRBJ2-7	TRBV10-3	.	CAVSGNHEQYF	TGTGCCGTCTCAGGGAACCACGAGCAGTACTTC
.	TRBJ2-2	TRBV9	few	CASSVAGQNTGELFF	TGTGCCAGCAGCGTAGCGGGACAGAACACCGGGGAGCTGTTTTTT
.	TRBJ2-5	TRBV11-2	.	CASSLVLRRETQYF	TGTGCCAGCAGCTTAGTTCTCAGGAGAGAGACCCAGTACTTC
.	TRBJ2-6	TRBV6-1	.	CATIQIAGANVLTF	TGTGCCACTATACAGATTGCCGGGGCCAACGTCCTGACTTTC